A selection of T cell receptor beta chains follows, all from one sample in a study of blood T cell repertoires in COVID-19. Some clones are missing from TCRdb's copy, which holds only in-frame ones; the method was immunoSEQ multiplex PCR. Of roughly 34,000 clones in the sample, 88% are singletons; the top ten hold 20% to 30%. Sequenced: peripheral blood. These TCRs come from a woman aged 80 or over with active or convalescent COVID-19. The CDR3 runs from the conserved cysteine through the conserved F or W. D genes are given only for firm matches. Clone size is shown for a subset of rows, as once, few, many or a class of expanded clone.

d_call	clone_size	v_call	j_call	cdr3_nt	cdr3_aa
TRBD2	NA	TRBV10-1	TRBJ2-2	TGCGCCAGCAGCCGCGGACTAGCGGGCACCGGGGAGCTGTTTTTT	CASSRGLAGTGELFF
NA	NA	TRBV7-6	TRBJ2-1	TGTGCCAGCAGCAGAGCTCCCAGACAGGTTGACAATGAGCAGTTCTTC	CASSRAPRQVDNEQFF
TRBD2	NA	TRBV3-1/TRBV3-2	TRBJ2-7	TGTGCCAGCAGCCGAGGGACTAAATACGAGCAGTACTTC	CASSRGTKYEQYF
NA	NA	TRBV5-4	TRBJ2-2	TGTGCCAGCAGCTTGGCCGGGAGGAACACCGGGGAGCTGTTTTTT	CASSLAGRNTGELFF
NA	NA	TRBV6-4	TRBJ1-2	TGTGCCAGCAGTAGTGGACAGCTCTATGGCTACACCTTC	CASSSGQLYGYTF
TRBD2	NA	TRBV15	TRBJ2-1	TGTGCCACCAGCAGAGATGGACTAGCGGGGGGGATTTACAATGAGCAGTTCTTC	CATSRDGLAGGIYNEQFF
NA	NA	TRBV6-5	TRBJ1-2	TGTGCCAGCAGCCAGATTAACTATGGCTACACCTTC	CASSQINYGYTF
NA	NA	TRBV7-2	TRBJ2-5	TGTGCCAGCAGCTTGCGGGGCCTGGCAGGAGAGACCCAGTACTTC	CASSLRGLAGETQYF
NA	NA	TRBV2	TRBJ1-6	TGTGCCAGCAGGTGGAGGGGAATAGGTAATTCACCCCTCCACTTT	CASRWRGIGNSPLHF
TRBD1	NA	TRBV3-1/TRBV3-2	TRBJ2-7	TGTGCCAGCAGCCAAGGGTTGGGACAGGCCTCGCGGTACTTC	CASSQGLGQASRYF
NA	NA	TRBV5-1	TRBJ1-4	TGCGCCAGCAGTCCAGGGGCAACTAATGAAAAACTGTTTTTT	CASSPGATNEKLFF
TRBD2	NA	TRBV13	TRBJ2-7	TGTGCCAGCAGCGCCCGGACTAGCTACTCCCTTCTCTCCTACGAGCAGTACTTC	CASSARTSYSLLSYEQYF
TRBD1	NA	TRBV5-1	TRBJ2-7	TGCGCCAGCAGCTCAGCCCGGACAGGGGGACAGCAGTACTTC	CASSSARTGGQQYF
NA	NA	TRBV6-5	TRBJ1-6	TGTGCCACCCAGGACAGTCTTTGGTCACCCCTCCACTTT	CATQDSLWSPLHF
NA	NA	TRBV11-2	TRBJ2-1	TGTGCCAGCAGCCCCCGGTTAGGGGCGTATGAGCAGTTCTTC	CASSPRLGAYEQFF
TRBD1	NA	TRBV28	TRBJ2-3	TGTGCCAGCAGTGACAGGGGTAGCACAGATACGCAGTATTTT	CASSDRGSTDTQYF
TRBD1	NA	TRBV28	TRBJ1-2	TGTGCCACGCATTCGGGACAGGGACCCTATGGCTACACCTTC	CATHSGQGPYGYTF
NA	NA	TRBV5-6	TRBJ2-1	TGTGCCAGCAGCTTGAACCCGGGGATAATGGGCAATGAGCAGTTCTTC	CASSLNPGIMGNEQFF
TRBD2	NA	TRBV19	TRBJ2-2	TGTGCCAGTAGTATCGCGGGGGGGCCAAAGATCGGGGAGCTGTTTTTT	CASSIAGGPKIGELFF
TRBD1	NA	TRBV27	TRBJ1-4	TGTGCCAGCAGTTTATTACCGGCCGGAGCAGGGGGTAATGAAAAACTGTTTTTT	CASSLLPAGAGGNEKLFF
TRBD2	NA	TRBV19	TRBJ2-1	TGTGCCAGTAGTTCGGGGATAGGACTAGCGCAAGGCAATGAGCAGTTCTTC	CASSSGIGLAQGNEQFF
NA	NA	TRBV11-2	TRBJ1-6	TGTGCCAGTACTTTTCGGGGTCCTACGAATTCACCCCTCCACTTT	CASTFRGPTNSPLHF
TRBD1	NA	TRBV5-5	TRBJ1-2	TGTGCCAGCAGCACGCGGACAGGGGGCGCCGTTGTGGATGGCTACACCTTC	CASSTRTGGAVVDGYTF
NA	once	TRBV29-1	TRBJ1-5	TGCAGCGTTGCAGACGGTGGTAATCAGCCCCAGCATTTT	CSVADGGNQPQHF
TRBD1	NA	TRBV2	TRBJ1-3	TGTGCCAGCAGTGGGGAAGAACAGGGGCGTGGAAACACCATATATTTT	CASSGEEQGRGNTIYF
TRBD2	NA	TRBV7-8	TRBJ2-3	TGTGCCAGCAGCATGGACACGACTAGCGGGGGCACAGATACGCAGTATTTT	CASSMDTTSGGTDTQYF
NA	NA	TRBV5-1	TRBJ1-4	TGCGCCAGCAGCTTGTCACAGCTAAATGAAAAACTGTTTTTT	CASSLSQLNEKLFF
NA	NA	TRBV5-5	TRBJ2-2	TGTGCCAGCAGCTTGTTCGGAACAGCCTACACCGGGGAGCTGTTTTTT	CASSLFGTAYTGELFF
NA	NA	TRBV2	TRBJ2-7	TGTGCCAGCACCCCCCAGGGTCCCACCTACGAGCAGTACTTC	CASTPQGPTYEQYF
TRBD2	NA	TRBV7-6	TRBJ2-7	TGTGCCAGCAGCCCCGGTAGGACTAGCGGCTACGAGCAGTACTTC	CASSPGRTSGYEQYF
TRBD1	NA	TRBV3-1/TRBV3-2	TRBJ1-5	TGTGCCAGCAGCCAAGATAGTGGGTCCAGGGGGCCTCAGCCCCAGCATTTT	CASSQDSGSRGPQPQHF
TRBD2	NA	TRBV19	TRBJ2-5	TGTGCCAGTAGTATAGGCGGGGGTCGGGAGACCCAGTACTTC	CASSIGGGRETQYF
TRBD1	NA	TRBV10-2	TRBJ1-2	TGCGCCAGCAGGACAGGGGGCGATAACTATGGCTACACCTTC	CASRTGGDNYGYTF
TRBD2	NA	TRBV28	TRBJ2-3	TGTGCCAGCAGTCCGGCGAGACTAGCGGGGACCACAGATACGCAGTATTTT	CASSPARLAGTTDTQYF
TRBD1	NA	TRBV6-5	TRBJ1-2	TGTGCCAGCAGATTAGACAGGGCTGGTGGCTACACCTTC	CASRLDRAGGYTF